The 9 T cell receptor beta chains below come from one sample, sequenced in a study of shared clonotypes between healthy human individuals. Some clones are missing from TCRdb's copy, which holds only in-frame ones; the method was immunoSEQ multiplex PCR. The profile shows more than 1,200,000 clones, about 98.5% of them singletons. Material for sequencing was naive CD4+ T cells sorted from blood. The subset is: CD45RA+ positively selected. The receptors derive from a young man in good health.

This chain joins TRBV28 and TRBJ2-7; 7 bases align to TRBD2. Losses at the gene ends were 6 bases for V and 5 bases for J; bases not matched to a gene: 7. Germline CDR1 is MDHEN and CDR2 is SYDVKM. The CDR3 totals 13 residues. CDR3 coding DNA: TGTGCCAGCAGGGGCGGGGGAGTCCACGAGCAGTACTTC. Amino acids: CASRGGGVHEQYF.

To note about this clone: Other DNA variants within this sample encode the same CDR3. The chain uses TRBV6-5 and TRBJ1-4, with 7 nucleotides matching TRBD1. The CDR3 extends over 14 amino acids. Germline CDR1 is MNHEY and CDR2 is SVGAGI. V shed 6 bases, J shed 2 bases, and the junction held 3 bases outside the gene matches. The CDR3 protein is CASSGTATNEKLFF. In DNA form, the CDR3 reads TGTGCCAGCAGCGGGACAGCGACTAATGAAAAACTGTTTTTT.

CDR3 DNA: TGTGCCAGCAGTACCCGGGGACTAGATGCCGATGAGCAGTTCTTC. Translated: CASSTRGLDADEQFF. V is TRBV7-2 and J is TRBJ2-1; 8 bases match TRBD2. After removal of 6 bases from V and 8 bases from J, the junction contained 12 bases not matched to a gene. CDR3 length equals 15 residues. Germline CDR1 reads SGHTA; CDR2 reads FQGNSA.

The chain joins TRBV9 to TRBJ2-1, with 12 bases matching TRBD1. Trimming removed 3 bases from V and 8 bases from J; junction bases left unmatched: 9. The germline gives CDR1 SGDLS, CDR2 YYNGEE. The CDR3 runs to 16 residues. The CDR3 protein is CASSGDRDRGRYEQFF. The CDR3 nucleotides read TGTGCCAGCAGCGGCGACCGGGACAGGGGGCGCTATGAGCAGTTCTTC.

For this clone: This sample includes further DNA sequences coding for the same CDR3. The chain has TRBV9 and TRBJ2-7, with a weak D call TRBD1 (6 bases). This CDR3 has 14 residues. Looked up from germline, CDR1 is SGDLS and CDR2 is YYNGEE. V lost 0 bases, J lost 3 bases, and 10 bases lay in between. Written as DNA, the CDR3 is TGTGCCAGCAGCGTAGCGGAAGGGGGCTACGAGCAGTACTTC. This codes for CASSVAEGGYEQYF. Full variable domain (outside the CDR3, taken from reference TRBV9 and TRBJ2-7): DSGVTQTPKHLITATGQRVTLRCSPRSGDLSVYWYQQSLDQGLQFLIQYYNGEERAKGNILERFSAQQFPDLHSELNLSSLELGDSALYFCASSVAEGGYEQYFGPGTRLTVT.

The CDR3 bases are TGTGCCAGCAGCGTGTTTTCAGACTCCTACAATGAGCAGTTCTTC. Protein sequence: CASSVFSDSYNEQFF. The V gene is TRBV9, the J gene TRBJ2-1, with unresolved D. The V gene lost 2 bases and the J gene lost 0 bases, with 9 bases spanning the gap. Germline V gene lookup returns CDR1 SGDLS and CDR2 YYNGEE. CDR3 length equals 15 residues.

The chain has TRBV7-9 and TRBJ2-1, with D possibly TRBD2 on 6 matching bases. This CDR3 comprises 11 residues. V shed 4 bases and J shed 15 bases, with 13 bases lying between them. The germline V gene encodes CDR1 SEHNR and CDR2 FQNEAQ (reference sequence). The CDR3 DNA sequence: TGTGCCAGCAGCTCGGGACTCCGCCGGTTCTTC. It is translated as CASSSGLRRFF.

This sequence joins TRBV6-5 and TRBJ2-7, with 7 bases lining up with TRBD1. The V gene's germline CDR1 is MNHEY and CDR2 SVGAGI. The CDR3 covers 13 residues. Trimming cost V 6 bases and J 5 bases; bases outside gene matches: 7. For the CDR3, the DNA is TGTGCCAGCAGATACAACAGGGGCCACGAGCAGTACTTC. It codes for CASRYNRGHEQYF.

The V call is TRBV6-1, the J call TRBJ2-3, with TRBD2 matching 7 bases. The V gene's germline CDR1 is MNHNS and CDR2 SASEGT. The V gene end was trimmed by 0 bases and the J gene end by 4 bases; junction bases not matched to a gene: 1. CDR3 length: 14 amino acids. CDR3 loop: CASSEAGGADTQYF. CDR3 in DNA: TGTGCCAGCAGTGAAGCTGGGGGGGCAGATACGCAGTATTTT.